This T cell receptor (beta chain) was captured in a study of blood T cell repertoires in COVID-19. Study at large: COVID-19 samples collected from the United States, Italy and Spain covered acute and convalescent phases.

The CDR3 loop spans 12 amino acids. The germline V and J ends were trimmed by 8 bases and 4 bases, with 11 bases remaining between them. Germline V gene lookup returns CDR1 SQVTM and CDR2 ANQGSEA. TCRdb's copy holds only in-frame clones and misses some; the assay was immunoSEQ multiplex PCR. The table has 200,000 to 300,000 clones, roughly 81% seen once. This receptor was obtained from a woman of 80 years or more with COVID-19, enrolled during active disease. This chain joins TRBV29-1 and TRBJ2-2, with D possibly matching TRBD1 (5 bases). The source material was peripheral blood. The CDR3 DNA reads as TGCAGCTTCTCTCAGGGCACCGGGGAGCTGTTTTTT. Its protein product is CSFSQGTGELFF.